The 19 T cell receptor beta chains given below trace back to one sample, sequenced in a study of control samples from healthy donors and cancer patients. TCRdb's copy holds only in-frame clones and misses some; the assay was immunoSEQ multiplex PCR. The sample has about 98,000 clones, roughly three quarters seen once. The source material was blood. The source of these receptors is a woman aged 30 to 39 in good health.

The chain has TRBV5-6 and TRBJ2-5; D is perhaps TRBD1 or TRBD2 (6 bases each). The CDR3 sequence is 14 residues long. V was pared by 2 bases and J by 5 bases, with 13 bases between. Germline V gene data show CDR1 as SGHDT and CDR2 as YYEEEE. The DNA of the CDR3 is TGTGCCAGCAGCTTAGTACCGGGGGCGGAGACCCAGTACTTC. Residues: CASSLVPGAETQYF.

This rearrangement joins TRBV9 to TRBJ2-5; 8 nucleotides match TRBD2. This CDR3 spans 16 amino acids. Germline V lookup: CDR1 SGDLS, CDR2 YYNGEE. J was trimmed by 4 bases and V by 4 bases; bases with no gene match: 12. The CDR3 nucleotides read TGTGCCAGCAGCCCGTGGGGCGGGGGGAGGTCAGAGACCCAGTACTTC. It encodes CASSPWGGGRSETQYF.

The chain combines TRBV12-5 with TRBJ2-6, with 9 bases that match TRBD1. The germline V gene has CDR1 LGHNT and CDR2 FRNRAP. V gave up 6 bases and J gave up 3 bases; unmatched junction bases: 6. The CDR3 sequence is 16 residues long. CDR3 DNA: TGTGCTAGTGGCCTCCGACAGGGGGATGGGGCCAACGTCCTGACTTTC. As protein: CASGLRQGDGANVLTF.

The chain carries TRBV29-1 and TRBJ2-2; D assignment may be TRBD1 or TRBD2 (6 bases each). This CDR3 has 15 residues. Germline V gene lookup returns CDR1 SQVTM and CDR2 ANQGSEA. V gave up 4 bases and J gave up 6 bases, with 18 bases separating them. CDR3 in amino acids: CSVVWVLGGPGELFF. The CDR3, as DNA: TGCAGCGTTGTCTGGGTTCTCGGGGGCCCCGGGGAGCTGTTTTTT.

As for this clone: This specimen includes other DNA sequences encoding the same CDR3. V usage is TRBV11-2 and J usage is TRBJ2-7, with D hard to call. Trimming left V 4 bases short and J 3 bases short, with 16 bases between. Germline CDR1 is SGHAT and CDR2 is FQNNGV. The CDR3 loop spans 15 amino acids. CDR3 protein: CASSWDSGKNYEQYF. The DNA of the CDR3 is TGTGCCAGCAGCTGGGATTCCGGAAAGAACTACGAGCAGTACTTC.

This sequence joins TRBV20-1 and TRBJ2-3; 9 nucleotides match TRBD2. The CDR3 runs to 15 residues. The germline CDR1 and CDR2 sequences are DFQATT and SNEGSKA (reference sequence). V trimming: 3 bases; J trimming: 6 bases; junction bases outside the gene matches: 10. CDR3 coding DNA: TGCAGTGCTAGTGTAGCGGGGGACGGGGCGGATACGCAGTATTTT. Amino acid sequence: CSASVAGDGADTQYF.

V is TRBV14 and J is TRBJ1-1; TRBD1 agrees at 9 bases. Germline V gives CDR1 SGHDN, CDR2 FVKESK. The CDR3 covers 13 residues. J lost 6 bases, V lost 8 bases, and 7 bases had no gene match. The CDR3: CASRGQGQAEAFF. CDR3 DNA: TGTGCCAGCCGTGGACAGGGGCAGGCTGAAGCTTTCTTT.

The V gene is TRBV19, the J gene TRBJ2-2; tentative D call: TRBD2 (5 bases). The germline gives CDR1 LNHDA, CDR2 SQIVND (reference sequence). CDR3 size: 16 residues. Trimming stripped 4 bases from V and 1 base from J, with 13 bases between. This chain's CDR3 is CASSKRTAMNTGELFF. In nucleotides, the CDR3 is TGTGCCAGTAGTAAGCGGACGGCGATGAACACCGGGGAGCTGTTTTTT.

The chain recombines TRBV6-6 with TRBJ2-7; D is uncertain. V was cut by 4 bases and J by 2 bases, with 18 bases left in between. CDR3 length: 16 amino acids. Per germline, CDR1 MNHNY and CDR2 SVGAGI (reference sequence). DNA for the CDR3: TGTGCCAGCAGTTTTAAATCGGACCCGAGCACCTACGAGCAGTACTTC. Its protein is CASSFKSDPSTYEQYF.

The genes are TRBV19 and TRBJ2-7; 10 nucleotides align to TRBD2. The CDR3 loop spans 14 amino acids. Germline V lookup: CDR1 LNHDA, CDR2 SQIVND (reference sequence). Trimming removed 5 bases from V and 1 base from J; junction bases left unmatched: 2. CDR3 sequence: CASSRGLASYEQYF. DNA for the CDR3: TGTGCCAGTAGTCGGGGACTAGCGTCCTACGAGCAGTACTTC.

V usage is TRBV27 and J usage is TRBJ1-4; D call uncertain. The germline CDR1 and CDR2 sequences are MNHEY and SMNVEV (reference sequence). V shed 4 bases and J shed 7 bases, with 13 bases lying between them. This CDR3 comprises 14 residues. CDR3 nucleotide sequence: TGTGCCAGCAGTTCTAGGGCAGTGGGTGAAAAACTGTTTTTT. It is translated as CASSSRAVGEKLFF.

The V gene is TRBV3-1 (or the pseudogene TRBV3-2), the J gene TRBJ2-7; D unclear. The CDR3 extends over 12 amino acids. Germline values: CDR1 LGHDT, CDR2 YNNKEL (reference sequence). V was pared by 4 bases and J by 0 bases, with 4 bases between. This CDR3 is CASSRNSYEQYF. In DNA form, the CDR3 reads TGTGCCAGCAGCCGCAACTCCTACGAGCAGTACTTC.

This clone was found a few times. V and J are TRBV5-1 and TRBJ1-6; D remains unclear. The ends were cut back, 4 bases at V and 7 bases at J, with 9 bases in the middle. Germline lookup yields CDR1 SGHRS and CDR2 YFSETQ. The CDR3 sequence is 13 residues long. CDR3 residues: CASSLDYNSPLHF. The CDR3 DNA reads TGCGCCAGCAGCCTGGACTACAATTCACCCCTCCACTTT.

This chain links TRBV5-6 with TRBJ1-1; 10 bases fit TRBD1. With 1 base clipped from V and 3 bases from J, the junction kept 6 bases outside the gene matches. CDR1 and CDR2 (germline): SGHDT, YYEEEE. This CDR3 comprises 16 residues. CDR3 sequence: CASSLRTGGGYTEAFF. The CDR3 nucleotides read TGTGCCAGCAGCTTGCGGACAGGGGGAGGGTACACTGAAGCTTTCTTT.

This chain joins TRBV7-2 and TRBJ2-2, with 9 bases that match TRBD2. Trimming cost V 6 bases and J 0 bases; bases outside gene matches: 11. The CDR3 extends over 18 amino acids. Looked up from germline, CDR1 is SGHTA and CDR2 is FQGNSA. This CDR3 reads CASRPPAGGSANTGELFF. The CDR3 DNA reads as TGTGCCAGCAGGCCACCAGCGGGGGGCAGCGCGAACACCGGGGAGCTGTTTTTT. The full variable domain, with the rest looked up from reference TRBV7-2 and TRBJ2-2, is GAGVSQSPSNKVTEKGKDVELRCDPISGHTALYWYRQSLGQGLEFLIYFQGNSAPDKSGLPSDRFSAERTGGSVSTLTIQRTQQEDSAVYLCASRPPAGGSANTGELFFGEGSRLTVL.

This clone was found a few times. The chain joins TRBV30 to TRBJ2-1; tentative D call: TRBD2 (6 bases). V lost 1 base to trimming and J lost 9 bases, with 22 bases between them. The germline gives CDR1 GTSNPN, CDR2 SVGIG (reference sequence). The CDR3 spans 16 residues. CDR3 sequence (DNA): TGTGCCTGGAGTGGTCTAGGTGGCGGGGACCAGGGTGAGCAGTTCTTC. Its translation: CAWSGLGGGDQGEQFF.

The chain joins TRBV2 to TRBJ1-4, with a possible D match to TRBD1 (5 bases). CDR3 length: 14 residues. Germline CDR1 is SNHLY and CDR2 is FYNNEI. The V end was cut by 6 bases, the J end by 5 bases, with 13 bases between. CDR3 coding DNA: TGTGCCAGCAGCGTTATGACAGTGAATGAAAAACTGTTTTTT. It translates to CASSVMTVNEKLFF.

As to this clone: Within the sample, other DNA sequences also encode this same CDR3. The chain employs TRBV29-1 and TRBJ1-1; D unresolved. Trimming stripped 4 bases from V and 0 bases from J, with 6 bases between. This CDR3 spans 12 amino acids. Germline loops: CDR1 SQVTM, CDR2 ANQGSEA. DNA of the CDR3: TGCAGCGTTGGACGCATGAACACTGAAGCTTTCTTT. Translating it yields CSVGRMNTEAFF. Variable domain in full (rest from reference TRBV29-1 and TRBJ1-1): SAVISQKPSRDICQRGTSLTIQCQVDSQVTMMFWYRQQPGQSLTLIATANQGSEATYESGFVIDKFPISRPNLTFSTLTVSNMSPEDSSIYLCSVGRMNTEAFFGQGTRLTVV.

The count of this clone is one. The chain is built from TRBV5-1 and TRBJ2-1, with 7 bases matching TRBD1. This CDR3 is built from 16 residues. The junction had 14 bases not matched to a gene; V was cut back by 4 bases and J by 7 bases. Germline values: CDR1 SGHRS, CDR2 YFSETQ. The CDR3 loop is CASSPIGQDVKNEQFF. For the CDR3, the DNA is TGCGCCAGCAGCCCGATCGGACAGGATGTGAAGAATGAGCAGTTCTTC.